Listed here are 21 T cell receptor beta chains from one sample, sequenced in a study of blood T cell repertoires in COVID-19 (dated by TCRdb to the early 2020s). Library method: the immunoSEQ multiplex PCR assay. TCRdb limited this immuneACCESS table to in-frame rearrangements with V and J called. A share of clones is missing; checked studies link under half to unresolved V genes, and the rest is unexplained. The sample table holds 65,000 to 70,000 clones, of which around 83% were seen once. Clones ranked in the top ten supply more than 3.5% of the sample. Material for sequencing was peripheral blood. These receptors were taken from a man in his fifties with acute or convalescent COVID-19.

The DNA for the CDR3 is TGTGCCAGCAGTTTCCCTACAGTAGCTAACTATGGCTACACCTTC. It codes for CASSFPTVANYGYTF. This sequence joins TRBV28 and TRBJ1-2; D is ambiguous. Germline CDR1 MDHEN, CDR2 SYDVKM. The V end lost 3 bases, the J end lost 0 bases, and 11 bases lay between the germline ends. This CDR3 has 15 residues.

To note about this clone: One junction end does not reproduce the germline sequence, and a read error may be involved. The same CDR3 can be traced to other DNA sequences in this sample. The chain has TRBV4-1 and TRBJ1-1; 7 positions match TRBD1. The length of the CDR3 is 15 residues. From germline, CDR1 is MGHRA and CDR2 YSYEKL. The chain's CDR3 is CASSRTDRSPTEAFF. The CDR3 DNA reads TGCGCCAGCAGCCGAACGGACAGGTCGCCCACTGAAGCTTTTTTT.

This chain joins TRBV7-9 and TRBJ1-1; TRBD1 matches 9 bases. With 4 bases clipped from V and 2 bases from J, the junction kept 11 bases outside the gene matches. Per germline, CDR1 SEHNR and CDR2 FQNEAQ (reference sequence). The CDR3 consists of 17 residues. CDR3 sequence (DNA): TGTGCCAGCAGCTCAGCTCCCGGGACAGGGTCCAACACTGAAGCTTTCTTT. This gives the protein CASSSAPGTGSNTEAFF.

The gene calls are TRBV7-2 and TRBJ2-7; 11 nucleotides align to TRBD2. The germline gives CDR1 SGHTA, CDR2 FQGNSA. Germline trimming cut 2 bases from V and 7 bases from J; bases unmatched to any gene: 7. The CDR3 is made up of 15 amino acids. This CDR3 is CASSLFLAGGEEQYF. The CDR3 bases are TGTGCCAGCAGCTTATTCCTAGCGGGGGGTGAGGAGCAGTACTTC.

V and J are TRBV29-1 and TRBJ1-3, with D unresolved. Trimming stripped 6 bases from V and 10 bases from J, with 13 bases between. This CDR3 is built from 11 residues. Germline V lookup: CDR1 SQVTM, CDR2 ANQGSEA. DNA of the CDR3: TGCAGCGTCGAATACCGGGGTACCATATATTTT. Translated: CSVEYRGTIYF.

The chain links TRBV28 to TRBJ2-1, with TRBD1 matching over 7 bases. V lost 6 bases to trimming and J lost 6 bases; unmatched junction nucleotides: 11. In germline, CDR1 is MDHEN, CDR2 SYDVKM. The CDR3 contains 15 residues. The DNA of the CDR3 is TGTGCCAGCAGCCAAGACAGGGTGCCCTCCAATGAGCAGTTCTTC. Translation gives CASSQDRVPSNEQFF.

The chain combines TRBV4-1 with TRBJ2-5, with 7 bases matching TRBD2. Germline CDR1 is MGHRA and CDR2 is YSYEKL. J gave up 2 bases and V 1 base, and 10 bases lay outside the gene matches. The CDR3 runs 17 residues. The CDR3 loop is CASSQVRAGTKQETQYF. The CDR3 DNA reads TGCGCCAGCAGCCAAGTTAGGGCAGGGACTAAACAAGAGACCCAGTACTTC.

This sequence joins TRBV29-1 and TRBJ2-2; TRBD1 agrees at 9 bases. The CDR3 totals 16 residues. The germline gives CDR1 SQVTM, CDR2 ANQGSEA. V gave up 1 base and J gave up 5 bases; unmatched junction bases: 8. CDR3 DNA sequence: TGCAGCGTTGAAGTCGCCGGGACAGGGTTTACCGGGGAGCTGTTTTTT. The encoded protein is CSVEVAGTGFTGELFF.

This rearrangement joins TRBV4-2 to TRBJ2-7; the match to TRBD1 covers 7 bases. CDR1 and CDR2 from the germline V gene are LGHNA and YNFKEQ. The J segment lost 7 bases and the V segment lost 2 bases, leaving 11 bases of the junction unmatched. CDR3 length: 15 residues. The CDR3 loop is CASSQPDRAYKEQYF. The CDR3 bases are TGTGCCAGCAGCCAACCCGACAGGGCGTATAAGGAGCAGTACTTC.

The chain couples TRBV3-1 (or the pseudogene TRBV3-2) to TRBJ2-3; 7 nucleotides line up with TRBD1. The ends lost 2 bases at V and 5 bases at J; junction bases unmatched: 4. Germline CDR1 LGHDT, CDR2 YNNKEL (reference sequence). The CDR3 has 14 residues. The DNA of the CDR3 is TGTGCCAGCAGCCAACAGCCAGGGGGAGATACGCAGTATTTT. As protein: CASSQQPGGDTQYF.

This chain joins TRBV28 and TRBJ1-5; D gene ambiguous. Trimming pared 3 bases from V and 2 bases from J, leaving 17 bases between. The germline gives CDR1 MDHEN, CDR2 SYDVKM. There are 17 residues in the CDR3. The CDR3 spells CASSFRLGREGNQPQHF. DNA of the CDR3: TGTGCCAGCAGTTTTCGGCTAGGACGGGAGGGCAATCAGCCCCAGCATTTT.

The chain joins TRBV7-9 to TRBJ2-7; TRBD1 matches at 8 bases. J gave up 4 bases and V 4 bases, and 9 bases lay outside the gene matches. Germline-derived CDR1 and CDR2 are SEHNR and FQNEAQ (reference sequence). The CDR3 is 15 amino acids. The CDR3 coding sequence is TGTGCCAGCAGCTCGGCTGTGGACAGGGCTTACGAGCAGTACTTC. This sequence encodes CASSSAVDRAYEQYF. Based on the CDR3 plus reference TRBV7-9 and TRBJ2-7, the full variable domain is DTGVSQNPRHKITKRGQNVTFRCDPISEHNRLYWYRQTLGQGPEFLTYFQNEAQLEKSRLLSDRFSAERPKGSFSTLEIQRTEQGDSAMYLCASSSAVDRAYEQYFGPGTRLTVT.

The chain is built from TRBV11-2 and TRBJ2-2; TRBD1 matches at 8 bases. The germline V gene has CDR1 SGHAT and CDR2 FQNNGV. The trim removed 2 bases at V and 0 bases at J, leaving 5 bases unmatched. There are 17 residues in the CDR3. The CDR3 spells CASSLRQGIANTGELFF. The CDR3, as DNA: TGTGCCAGCAGCTTAAGACAGGGGATTGCGAACACCGGGGAGCTGTTTTTT.

V is TRBV11-2 and J is TRBJ1-2; possible D gene TRBD1, 6 bases. The germline V gene encodes CDR1 SGHAT and CDR2 FQNNGV. V dropped 5 bases and J dropped 3 bases, with 19 bases sitting between them. The CDR3 extends over 16 amino acids. In DNA form, the CDR3 reads TGTGCCAGCAGCGGGACCGGGACATTAAACTACTATGGCTACACCTTC. Its translation: CASSGTGTLNYYGYTF. Using reference TRBV11-2 and TRBJ1-2 for the parts outside the CDR3, the full variable domain is EAGVAQSPRYKIIEKRQSVAFWCNPISGHATLYWYQQILGQGPKLLIQFQNNGVVDDSQLPKDRFSAERLKGVDSTLKIQPAKLEDSAVYLCASSGTGTLNYYGYTFGSGTRLTVV.

The gene calls are TRBV10-2 and TRBJ1-1, with D tentatively TRBD1 (5 bases). With 8 bases removed from V and 4 bases from J, the gap between germline ends came to 20 bases. This CDR3 is built from 15 residues. CDR1 and CDR2 (germline): WSHSY, SAAADI. The CDR3 protein is CASGPLRDGGTEAFF. Here the CDR3 DNA reads TGCGCCAGCGGGCCACTCAGGGATGGTGGCACTGAAGCTTTCTTT.

The rearrangement uses TRBV3-1 (or the pseudogene TRBV3-2) and TRBJ2-1; 7 bases fit TRBD2. The CDR3 totals 15 residues. Germline lookup yields CDR1 LGHDT and CDR2 YNNKEL (reference sequence). Trimming at V came to 5 bases and at J to 1 base, leaving 5 bases not matched to a gene. The CDR3 DNA is TGTGCCAGCAGCGCTAGGGGAGGGTCCTACAATGAGCAGTTCTTC. Its translation: CASSARGGSYNEQFF.

V gene TRBV2 combines with J gene TRBJ2-7; D gene uncertain. Trimming took off 2 bases at V and 9 bases at J, with 14 bases between the two ends. This CDR3 comprises 13 residues. Germline lookup yields CDR1 SNHLY and CDR2 FYNNEI. In DNA, the CDR3 is TGTGCCAGCAGTGAACGGTCTACCTTCGCGCAGTACTTC. Residues: CASSERSTFAQYF.

This chain connects TRBV4-1 to TRBJ2-7, with 8 bases fitting TRBD2. This CDR3 has 15 amino acids. Germline assignment: CDR1 MGHRA and CDR2 YSYEKL. The V and J ends lost 4 bases and 2 bases, in that order; junction bases with no gene match: 7. CDR3 nucleotides: TGCGCCAGCAGCCCTGGGGCGGGGGGAGCCTACGAGCAGTACTTC. It is translated as CASSPGAGGAYEQYF.

The chain recombines TRBV2 with TRBJ1-6; D is perhaps TRBD1 (6 bases). Germline V gene sequence: CDR1 SNHLY, CDR2 FYNNEI. The CDR3 sequence is 14 residues long. V lost 1 base and J 5 bases, leaving 6 bases between the germline ends. The CDR3 loop is CASSEDRDNSPLHF. CDR3 bases: TGTGCCAGCAGTGAAGACAGGGATAATTCACCCCTCCACTTT.

Only one count was recorded for this clone. The CDR3 sequence is CASSSGYTQYF. Here the CDR3 DNA reads TGTGCCAGCAGCTCAGGCTATACGCAGTATTTT. The chain has TRBV6-5 and TRBJ2-3; D gene ambiguous. Deletions cut 6 bases from V and 7 bases from J, with 8 bases between. Germline CDR1 MNHEY, CDR2 SVGAGI. The CDR3 contains 11 residues.

This chain joins TRBV5-1 and TRBJ1-6; 10 positions agree with TRBD1. The CDR3 totals 18 residues. V was pared by 1 base and J by 9 bases, with 13 bases of the junction left unmatched. Per germline, CDR1 SGHRS and CDR2 YFSETQ. CDR3 sequence: CASSLRGTGDLTGSPLHF. In DNA, the CDR3 is TGCGCCAGCAGCTTGCGGGGGACAGGGGACCTCACTGGTTCACCCCTCCACTTT.